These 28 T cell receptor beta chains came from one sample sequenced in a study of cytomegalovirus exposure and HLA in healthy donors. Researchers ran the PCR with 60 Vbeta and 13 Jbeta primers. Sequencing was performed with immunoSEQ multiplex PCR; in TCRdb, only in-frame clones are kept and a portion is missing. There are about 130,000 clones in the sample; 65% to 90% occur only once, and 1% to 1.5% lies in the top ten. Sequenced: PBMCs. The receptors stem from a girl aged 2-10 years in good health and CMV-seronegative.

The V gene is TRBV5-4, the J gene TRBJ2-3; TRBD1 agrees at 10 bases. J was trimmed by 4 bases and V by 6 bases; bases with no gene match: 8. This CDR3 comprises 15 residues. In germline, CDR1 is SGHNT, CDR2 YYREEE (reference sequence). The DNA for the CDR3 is TGTGCCAGCACCACGACAGGGGGCGGGGCAGATACGCAGTATTTT. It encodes CASTTTGGGADTQYF.

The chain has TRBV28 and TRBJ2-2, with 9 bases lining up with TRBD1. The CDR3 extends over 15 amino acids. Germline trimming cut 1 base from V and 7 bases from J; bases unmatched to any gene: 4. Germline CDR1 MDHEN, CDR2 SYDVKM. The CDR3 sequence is CASSLSTGGYGELFF. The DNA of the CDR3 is TGTGCCAGCAGTTTATCGACAGGGGGGTACGGGGAGCTGTTTTTT.

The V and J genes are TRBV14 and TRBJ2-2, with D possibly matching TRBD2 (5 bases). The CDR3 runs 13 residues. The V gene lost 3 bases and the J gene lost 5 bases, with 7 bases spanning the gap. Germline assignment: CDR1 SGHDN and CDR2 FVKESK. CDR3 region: CASSQRETGELFF. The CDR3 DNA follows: TGTGCCAGCAGCCAGAGGGAGACCGGGGAGCTGTTTTTT.

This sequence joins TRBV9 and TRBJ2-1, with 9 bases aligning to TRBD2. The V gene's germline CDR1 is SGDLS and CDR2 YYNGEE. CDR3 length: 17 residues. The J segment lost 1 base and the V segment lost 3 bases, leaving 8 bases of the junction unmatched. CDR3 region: CASSEGSGSWSYNEQFF. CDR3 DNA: TGTGCCAGCAGCGAGGGTAGCGGGAGCTGGTCCTACAATGAGCAGTTCTTC.

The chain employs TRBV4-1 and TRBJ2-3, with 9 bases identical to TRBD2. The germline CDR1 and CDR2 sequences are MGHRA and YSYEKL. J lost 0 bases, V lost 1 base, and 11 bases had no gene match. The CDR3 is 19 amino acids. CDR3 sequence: CASSQGRLAVRPSTDTQYF. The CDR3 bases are TGCGCCAGCAGCCAAGGGCGACTAGCGGTCCGACCTAGCACAGATACGCAGTATTTT.

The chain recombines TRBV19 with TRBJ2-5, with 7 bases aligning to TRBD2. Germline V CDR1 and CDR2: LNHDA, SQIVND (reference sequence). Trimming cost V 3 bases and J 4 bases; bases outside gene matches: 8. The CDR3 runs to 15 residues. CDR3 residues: CASSIRGGTGETQYF. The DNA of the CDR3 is TGTGCCAGTAGTATCCGCGGGGGAACGGGAGAGACCCAGTACTTC.

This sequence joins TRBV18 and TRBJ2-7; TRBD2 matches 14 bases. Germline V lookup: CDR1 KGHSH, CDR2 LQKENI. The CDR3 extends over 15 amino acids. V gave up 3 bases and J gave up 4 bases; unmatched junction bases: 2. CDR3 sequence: CASSPGLAGGYEQYF. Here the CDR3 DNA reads TGTGCCAGCTCACCCGGACTAGCGGGAGGATACGAGCAGTACTTC.

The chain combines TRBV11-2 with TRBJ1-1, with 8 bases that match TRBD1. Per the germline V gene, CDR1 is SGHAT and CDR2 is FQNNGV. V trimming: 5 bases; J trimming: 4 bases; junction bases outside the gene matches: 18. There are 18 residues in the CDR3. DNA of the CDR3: TGTGCCAGCAGCCAGTGGTTAATTCGACAGGGGCGGACCACTGAAGCTTTCTTT. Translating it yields CASSQWLIRQGRTTEAFF.

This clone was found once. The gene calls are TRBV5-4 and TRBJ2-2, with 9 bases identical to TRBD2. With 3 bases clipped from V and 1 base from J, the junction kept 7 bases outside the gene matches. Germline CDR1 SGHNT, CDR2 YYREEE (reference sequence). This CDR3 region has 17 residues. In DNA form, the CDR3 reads TGTGCCAGCAGCTCCAATCTAGCGGGGCAGAACACCGGGGAGCTGTTTTTT. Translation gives CASSSNLAGQNTGELFF.

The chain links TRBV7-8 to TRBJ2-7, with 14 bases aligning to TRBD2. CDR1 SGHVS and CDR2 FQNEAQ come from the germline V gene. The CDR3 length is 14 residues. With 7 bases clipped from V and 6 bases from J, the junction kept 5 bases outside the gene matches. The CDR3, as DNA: TGTGCCAGCATAGGACTAGCGGGGGGCCCCGAGCAGTACTTC. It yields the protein CASIGLAGGPEQYF.

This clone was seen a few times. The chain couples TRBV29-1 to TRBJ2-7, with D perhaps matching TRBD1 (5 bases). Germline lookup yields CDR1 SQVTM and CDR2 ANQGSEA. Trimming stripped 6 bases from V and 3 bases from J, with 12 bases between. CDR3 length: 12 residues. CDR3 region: CSVVRVGYEQYF. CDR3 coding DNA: TGCAGCGTCGTCAGGGTGGGCTACGAGCAGTACTTC.

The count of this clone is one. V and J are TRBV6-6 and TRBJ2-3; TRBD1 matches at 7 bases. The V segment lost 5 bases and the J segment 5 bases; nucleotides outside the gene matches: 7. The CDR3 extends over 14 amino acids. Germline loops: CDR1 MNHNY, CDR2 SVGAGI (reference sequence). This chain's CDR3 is CASSKQNRGDTQYF. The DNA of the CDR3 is TGTGCCAGCAGTAAACAAAACAGGGGAGATACGCAGTATTTT.

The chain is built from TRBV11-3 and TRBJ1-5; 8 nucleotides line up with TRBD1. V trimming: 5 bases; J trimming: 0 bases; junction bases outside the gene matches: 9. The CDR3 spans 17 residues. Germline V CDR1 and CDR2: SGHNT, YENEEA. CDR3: CASSPGGQGHSNQPQHF. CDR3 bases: TGTGCCAGCAGCCCTGGCGGACAGGGCCATAGCAATCAGCCCCAGCATTTT.

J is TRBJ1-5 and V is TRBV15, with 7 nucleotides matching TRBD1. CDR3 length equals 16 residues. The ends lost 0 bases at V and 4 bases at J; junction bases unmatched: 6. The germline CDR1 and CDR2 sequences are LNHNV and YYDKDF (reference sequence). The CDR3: CATSRDVGQSNQPQHF. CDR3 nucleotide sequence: TGTGCCACCAGCAGAGATGTGGGACAGTCTAATCAGCCCCAGCATTTT.

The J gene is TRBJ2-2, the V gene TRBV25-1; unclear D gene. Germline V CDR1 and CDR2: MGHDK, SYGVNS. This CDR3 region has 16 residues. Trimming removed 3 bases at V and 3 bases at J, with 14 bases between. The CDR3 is CASSDSYVGDTGELFF. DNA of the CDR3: TGTGCCAGCAGTGATAGCTATGTCGGAGACACCGGGGAGCTGTTTTTT.

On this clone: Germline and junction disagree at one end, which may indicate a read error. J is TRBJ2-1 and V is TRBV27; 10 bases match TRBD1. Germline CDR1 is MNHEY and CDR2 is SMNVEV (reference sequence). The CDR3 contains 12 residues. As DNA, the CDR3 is TGTGCCAGCAGTTTAACGGGGACAGGGGTACTCTTC. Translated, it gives CASSLTGTGVLF.

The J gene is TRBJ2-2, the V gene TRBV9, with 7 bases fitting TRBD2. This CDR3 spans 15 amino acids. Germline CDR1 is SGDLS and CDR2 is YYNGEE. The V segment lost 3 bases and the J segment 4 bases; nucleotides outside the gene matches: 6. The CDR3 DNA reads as TGTGCCAGCAGCGGGGGGGACTATTTCACCGGGGAGCTGTTTTTT. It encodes CASSGGDYFTGELFF.

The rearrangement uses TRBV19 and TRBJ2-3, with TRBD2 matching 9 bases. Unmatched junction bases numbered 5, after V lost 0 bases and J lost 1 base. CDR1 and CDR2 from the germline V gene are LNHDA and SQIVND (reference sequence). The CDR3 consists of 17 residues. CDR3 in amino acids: CASSIDLREGGTDTQYF. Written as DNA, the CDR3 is TGTGCCAGTAGTATAGATTTGCGGGAGGGCGGCACAGATACGCAGTATTTT.

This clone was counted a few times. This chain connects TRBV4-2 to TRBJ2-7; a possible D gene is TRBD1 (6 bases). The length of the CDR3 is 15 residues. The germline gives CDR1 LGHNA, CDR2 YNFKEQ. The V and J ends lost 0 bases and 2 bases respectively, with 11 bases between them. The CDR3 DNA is TGTGCCAGCAGCCAAGATCTTGGGACACCCTACGAGCAGTACTTC. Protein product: CASSQDLGTPYEQYF.

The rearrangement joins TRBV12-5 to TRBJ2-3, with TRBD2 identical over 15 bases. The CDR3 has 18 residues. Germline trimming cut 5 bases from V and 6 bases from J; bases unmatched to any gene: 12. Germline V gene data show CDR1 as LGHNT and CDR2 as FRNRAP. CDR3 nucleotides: TGTGCTAGTGGTAAAATACGGACTAGCGGGGGGGCTACGGATACGCAGTATTTT. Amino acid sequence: CASGKIRTSGGATDTQYF.

The CDR3 nucleotides read TGTGCCAGCTCACCACCGACTAGCGGGACTTTGAGCTCCTACAATGAGCAGTTCTTC. It codes for CASSPPTSGTLSSYNEQFF. This chain links TRBV18 with TRBJ2-1; TRBD2 matches 11 bases. The length of the CDR3 is 19 residues. The trim removed 0 bases at V and 0 bases at J, leaving 7 bases unmatched. Germline CDR1 KGHSH, CDR2 LQKENI.

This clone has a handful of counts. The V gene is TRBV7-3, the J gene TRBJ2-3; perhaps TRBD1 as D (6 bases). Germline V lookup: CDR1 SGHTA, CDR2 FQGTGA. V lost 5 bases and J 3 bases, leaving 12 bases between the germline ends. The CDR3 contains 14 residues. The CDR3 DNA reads TGTGCCAGCAGCCCCACAGGGTCTACAGATACGCAGTATTTT. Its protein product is CASSPTGSTDTQYF.

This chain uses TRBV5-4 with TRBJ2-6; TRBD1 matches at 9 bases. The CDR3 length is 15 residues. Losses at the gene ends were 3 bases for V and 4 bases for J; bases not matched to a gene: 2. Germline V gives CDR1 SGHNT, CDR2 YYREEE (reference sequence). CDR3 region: CASSWDRVGANVLTF. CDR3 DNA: TGTGCCAGCAGCTGGGACAGGGTCGGGGCCAACGTCCTGACTTTC.

Here the CDR3 reads CASSLPRTARTDTQYF. In nucleotides, the CDR3 is TGTGCCAGCAGCTTACCCAGGACTGCCCGCACAGATACGCAGTATTTT. The J gene is TRBJ2-3, the V gene TRBV7-2; D is possibly TRBD2 (5 bases). From germline, CDR1 is SGHTA and CDR2 FQGNSA. V lost 2 bases, J lost 1 base, and 13 bases lay in between. The CDR3 covers 16 residues.

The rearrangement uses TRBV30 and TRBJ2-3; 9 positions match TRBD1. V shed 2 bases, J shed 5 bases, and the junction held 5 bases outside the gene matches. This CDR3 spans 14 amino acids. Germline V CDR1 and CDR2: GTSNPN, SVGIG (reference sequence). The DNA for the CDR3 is TGTGCCTGGAGTCGGGACAGGGCAGAAGATACGCAGTATTTT. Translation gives CAWSRDRAEDTQYF. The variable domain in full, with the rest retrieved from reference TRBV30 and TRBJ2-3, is SQTIHQWPATLVQPVGSPLSLECTVEGTSNPNLYWYRQAAGRGLQLLFYSVGIGQISSEVPQNLSASRPQDRQFILSSKKLLLSDSGFYLCAWSRDRAEDTQYFGPGTRLTVL.

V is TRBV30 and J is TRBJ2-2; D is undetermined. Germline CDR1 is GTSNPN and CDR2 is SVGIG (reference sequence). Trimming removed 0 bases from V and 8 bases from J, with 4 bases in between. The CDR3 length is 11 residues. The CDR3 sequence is CAWSVEGELFF. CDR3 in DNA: TGTGCCTGGAGTGTAGAGGGGGAGCTGTTTTTT.

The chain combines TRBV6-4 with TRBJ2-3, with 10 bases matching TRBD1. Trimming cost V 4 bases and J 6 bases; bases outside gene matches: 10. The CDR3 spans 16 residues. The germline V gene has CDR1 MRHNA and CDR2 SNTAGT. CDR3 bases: TGTGCCAGCAGTGCCGTTATCGGGACAGGGGCTGATACGCAGTATTTT. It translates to CASSAVIGTGADTQYF.

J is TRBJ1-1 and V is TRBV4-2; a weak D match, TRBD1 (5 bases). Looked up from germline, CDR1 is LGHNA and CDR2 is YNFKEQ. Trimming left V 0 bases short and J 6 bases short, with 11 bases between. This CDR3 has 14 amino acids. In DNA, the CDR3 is TGTGCCAGCAGCCAAGAAGGTAGGGGCCCTGAAGCTTTCTTT. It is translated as CASSQEGRGPEAFF.